Presented here are 5 T cell receptor beta chains from one specimen sequenced in a study of T cell responses to AZD1222 COVID-19 vaccine. Sequencing used immunoSEQ multiplex PCR; TCRdb keeps in-frame clones, though not all of them. The sample consists of 120,000 or so clones, about 89% of them appearing once. Sequenced material: peripheral blood, taken on day 0 of AZD1222 vaccination. The source of these receptors is an adult in good health.

CDR3: CATSDQTGGRHTGELFF. CDR3 coding DNA: TGTGCCACCAGTGACCAGACAGGGGGCCGGCACACCGGGGAGCTGTTTTTT. The V call is TRBV24-1, the J call TRBJ2-2; TRBD1 aligns across 10 bases. The CDR3 is 17 residues long. CDR1 is KGHDR and CDR2 is SFDVKD in the germline V gene. Trimming at V came to 4 bases and at J to 3 bases, leaving 7 bases not matched to a gene.

J is TRBJ1-2 and V is TRBV4-3; D gene ambiguous. V was trimmed by 3 bases and J by 0 bases, leaving 8 bases between them. The CDR3 consists of 14 residues. CDR1 and CDR2 from the germline V gene are LGHNA and YSLEER. For the CDR3, the DNA is TGCGCCAGCAGCCATGATACACCTAACTATGGCTACACCTTC. Translating gives CASSHDTPNYGYTF.

The chain links TRBV27 to TRBJ1-3, with D possibly TRBD1 on 5 matching bases. Germline CDR1 is MNHEY and CDR2 is SMNVEV (reference sequence). The CDR3 has 12 amino acids. The germline V and J ends were trimmed by 10 bases and 3 bases, with 10 bases remaining between them. Here the CDR3 reads CAIRGSGNTIYF. Written as DNA, the CDR3 is TGTGCCATTAGGGGTAGTGGAAACACCATATATTTT.

This chain connects TRBV11-2 to TRBJ1-4; D is undetermined. Trimming took 0 bases from V and 11 from J, leaving 10 bases between them. From germline, CDR1 is SGHAT and CDR2 FQNNGV. This CDR3 is built from 13 residues. This CDR3 reads CASSLDPTLKLFF. For the CDR3, the DNA is TGTGCCAGCAGCTTAGACCCCACACTGAAACTGTTTTTT.

This chain links TRBV29-1 with TRBJ2-1; the match to TRBD2 covers 11 bases. The CDR3 length is 14 residues. The germline gives CDR1 SQVTM, CDR2 ANQGSEA. The V and J ends lost 6 bases and 9 bases, in that order; junction bases with no gene match: 10. The CDR3 nucleotides are TGCAGCGTGGACGGACTAGCGGGTTCGAGTGAGCAGTTCTTC. Amino acids: CSVDGLAGSSEQFF.